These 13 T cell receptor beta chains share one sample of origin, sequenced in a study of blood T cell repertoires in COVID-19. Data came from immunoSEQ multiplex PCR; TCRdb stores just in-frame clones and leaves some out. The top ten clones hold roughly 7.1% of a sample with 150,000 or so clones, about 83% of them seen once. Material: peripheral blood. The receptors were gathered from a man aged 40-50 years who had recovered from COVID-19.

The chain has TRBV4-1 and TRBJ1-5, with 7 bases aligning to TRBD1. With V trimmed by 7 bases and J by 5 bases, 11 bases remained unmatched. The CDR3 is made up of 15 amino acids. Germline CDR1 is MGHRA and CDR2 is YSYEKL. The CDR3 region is CASTPGGGGDQPQHF. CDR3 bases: TGCGCCAGCACCCCAGGGGGTGGAGGGGATCAGCCCCAGCATTTT.

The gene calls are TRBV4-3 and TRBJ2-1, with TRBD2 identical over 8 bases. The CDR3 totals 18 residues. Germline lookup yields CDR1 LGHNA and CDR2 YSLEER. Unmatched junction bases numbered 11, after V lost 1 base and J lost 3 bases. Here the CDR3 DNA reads TGCGCCAGCAGCCAAGGAAAGGCGGGAGGCACCCTCTACAATGAGCAGTTCTTC. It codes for CASSQGKAGGTLYNEQFF.

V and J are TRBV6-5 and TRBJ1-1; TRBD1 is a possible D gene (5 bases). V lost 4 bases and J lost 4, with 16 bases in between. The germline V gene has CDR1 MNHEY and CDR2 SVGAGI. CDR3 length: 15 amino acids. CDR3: CASSFGSRGSTEAFF. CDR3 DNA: TGTGCCAGCAGTTTCGGTAGCCGGGGGAGCACTGAAGCTTTCTTT.

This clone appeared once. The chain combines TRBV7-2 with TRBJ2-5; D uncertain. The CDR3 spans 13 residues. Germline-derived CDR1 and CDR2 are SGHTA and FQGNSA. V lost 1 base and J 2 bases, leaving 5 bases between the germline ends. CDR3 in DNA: TGTGCCAGCAGCTTAGAACAGCAAGAGACCCAGTACTTC. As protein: CASSLEQQETQYF.

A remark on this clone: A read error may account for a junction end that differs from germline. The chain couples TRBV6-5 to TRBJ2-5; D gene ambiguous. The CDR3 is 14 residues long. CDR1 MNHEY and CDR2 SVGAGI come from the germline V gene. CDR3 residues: CASSYVSSQVTQYF. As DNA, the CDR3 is TGTGCCAGCAGTTACGTGAGTTCTCAAGTGACCCAGTACTTC.

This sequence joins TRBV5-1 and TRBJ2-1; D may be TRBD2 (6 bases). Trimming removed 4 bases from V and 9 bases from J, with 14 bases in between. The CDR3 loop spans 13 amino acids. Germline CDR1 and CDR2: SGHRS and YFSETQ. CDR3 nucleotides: TGCGCCAGCAGCCACGACCTAGCGACTGAGCAGTTCTTC. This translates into CASSHDLATEQFF. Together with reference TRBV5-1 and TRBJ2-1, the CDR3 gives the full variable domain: KAGVTQTPRYLIKTRGQQVTLSCSPISGHRSVSWYQQTPGQGLQFLFEYFSETQRNKGNFPGRFSGRQFSNSRSEMNVSTLELGDSALYLCASSHDLATEQFFGPGTRLTVL.

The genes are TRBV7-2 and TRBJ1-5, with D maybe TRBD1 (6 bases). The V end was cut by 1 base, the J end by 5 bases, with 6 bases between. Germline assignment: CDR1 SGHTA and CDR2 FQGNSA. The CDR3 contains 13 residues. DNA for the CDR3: TGTGCCAGCAGCTTAGAGGGGGATCAGCCCCAGCATTTT. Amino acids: CASSLEGDQPQHF.

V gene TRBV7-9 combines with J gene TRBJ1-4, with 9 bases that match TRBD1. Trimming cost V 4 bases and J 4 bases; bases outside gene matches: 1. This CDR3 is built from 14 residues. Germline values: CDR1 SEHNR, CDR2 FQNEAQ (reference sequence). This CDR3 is CASSSTGGNEKLFF. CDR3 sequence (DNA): TGTGCCAGCAGCTCGACAGGGGGTAATGAAAAACTGTTTTTT. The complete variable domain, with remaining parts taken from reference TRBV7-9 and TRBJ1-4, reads DTGVSQNPRHKITKRGQNVTFRCDPISEHNRLYWYRQTLGQGPEFLTYFQNEAQLEKSRLLSDRFSAERPKGSFSTLEIQRTEQGDSAMYLCASSSTGGNEKLFFGSGTQLSVL.

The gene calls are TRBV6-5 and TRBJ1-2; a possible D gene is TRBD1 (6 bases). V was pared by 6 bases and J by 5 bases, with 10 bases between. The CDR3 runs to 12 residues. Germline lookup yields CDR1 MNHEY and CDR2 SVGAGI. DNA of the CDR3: TGTGCCAGCAGGACAGGACCTTATGGCTACACCTTC. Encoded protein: CASRTGPYGYTF.

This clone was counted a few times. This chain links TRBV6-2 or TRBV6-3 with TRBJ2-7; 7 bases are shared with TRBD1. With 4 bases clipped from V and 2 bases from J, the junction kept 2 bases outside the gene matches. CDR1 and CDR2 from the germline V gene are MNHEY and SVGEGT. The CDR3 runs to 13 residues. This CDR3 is CASSWTGTYEQYF. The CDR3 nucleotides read TGTGCCAGCAGTTGGACAGGAACCTACGAGCAGTACTTC.

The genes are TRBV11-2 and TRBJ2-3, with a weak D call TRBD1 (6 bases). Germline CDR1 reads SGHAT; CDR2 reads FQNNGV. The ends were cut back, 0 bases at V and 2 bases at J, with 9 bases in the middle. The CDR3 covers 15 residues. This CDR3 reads CASSLERGITDTQYF. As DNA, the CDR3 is TGTGCCAGCAGCTTAGAAAGGGGGATCACAGATACGCAGTATTTT.

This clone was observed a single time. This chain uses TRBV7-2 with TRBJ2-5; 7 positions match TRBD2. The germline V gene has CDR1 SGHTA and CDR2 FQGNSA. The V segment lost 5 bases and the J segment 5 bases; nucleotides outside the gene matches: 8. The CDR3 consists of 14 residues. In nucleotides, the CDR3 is TGTGCCAGCAGCGGGGGGGTCCAGAGGGAGACCCAGTACTTC. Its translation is CASSGGVQRETQYF.

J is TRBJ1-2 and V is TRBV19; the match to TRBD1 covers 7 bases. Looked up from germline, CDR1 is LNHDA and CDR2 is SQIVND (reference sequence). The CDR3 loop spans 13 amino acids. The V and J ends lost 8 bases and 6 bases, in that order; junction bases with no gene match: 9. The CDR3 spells CASGIMTGNGYTF. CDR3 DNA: TGTGCCAGTGGGATTATGACAGGGAATGGCTACACCTTC.